This entry describes one T cell receptor (beta chain). Antigen specificity is unknown. PCR primers comprised 60 Vbeta and 13 Jbeta primers. Only in-frame clones appear in the TCRdb table, and some are missing; sequencing was by immunoSEQ multiplex PCR. The sample holds roughly 100,000 clones, roughly 72% seen once. CDR3 length: 16 amino acids. This record belongs to a study of cytomegalovirus exposure and HLA in healthy donors. Study conclusions and caveats: Apart from CMV serostatus, no immune exposure information was available. There were reportedly fewer N-insertions in an Asian-associated ancestry cluster than the approximately 670-donor mean, in a later analysis. TRBV6-2, TRBV6-3 and some other V segments were unresolvable in 87-base-pair reads.

Source material: PBMCs. The rearrangement links TRBV12-1 to TRBJ2-5; the D call in the table, TRBD2, was not verified against the DNA. TRBV12-1 is a pseudogene segment. The source of this sequence is a woman in her late teens or twenties in good health and CMV-seropositive. The CDR3 nucleotides are TGTGCCAGCAGCTTCTCTAGAGACGATGCCAAAGAGACCCAGTACTTC. Translation gives CASSFSRDDAKETQYF.